This entry lists 17 T cell receptor beta chains sequenced from one sample in a study of blood T cell repertoires in COVID-19. Measured with immunoSEQ multiplex PCR; TCRdb has only the in-frame clones, and not every one. The sample lists 150,000 to 200,000 clones, around 82% seen once, with 1% to 1.5% in the top ten. Sequencing was done on a sample of peripheral blood. Every receptor here comes from a man between 60 and 70 years old who had recovered from COVID-19.

V and J are TRBV6-2 or TRBV6-3 and TRBJ2-2; 8 bases map to TRBD2. The CDR3 loop spans 14 amino acids. The germline V gene has CDR1 MNHEY and CDR2 SVGEGT. With V trimmed by 4 bases and J by 5 bases, 3 bases remained unmatched. In DNA form, the CDR3 reads TGTGCCAGCAGTTCGGGACTAGTAACCGGGGAGCTGTTTTTT. Its translation is CASSSGLVTGELFF.

This chain connects TRBV29-1 to TRBJ1-1; no firm D call. The germline gives CDR1 SQVTM, CDR2 ANQGSEA. The CDR3 loop spans 13 amino acids. With 1 base removed from V and 0 bases from J, the gap between germline ends came to 6 bases. The CDR3 DNA is TGCAGCGTTGAAGTGAGCCTGAACACTGAAGCTTTCTTT. It specifies CSVEVSLNTEAFF.

This clone showed up just a few times. The J gene is TRBJ2-7, the V gene TRBV7-9; 9 nucleotides align to TRBD1. V shed 3 bases and J 4 bases; nucleotides not matched to a gene: 4. Germline V gene sequence: CDR1 SEHNR, CDR2 FQNEAQ (reference sequence). This CDR3 region has 14 residues. The CDR3 loop reads CASSLTGGIYEQYF. The CDR3, as DNA: TGTGCCAGCAGCTTGACAGGGGGGATATACGAGCAGTACTTC.

This clone was seen just once. The CDR3 DNA follows: TGTGCCAGCAGCGACCGCTCCGGGGGCTACGAGCAGTACTTC. Encoded protein: CASSDRSGGYEQYF. V gene TRBV5-4 combines with J gene TRBJ2-7, with a weak D call TRBD2 (6 bases). The germline CDR1 and CDR2 sequences are SGHNT and YYREEE (reference sequence). Trimming stripped 4 bases from V and 3 bases from J, with 14 bases between. The CDR3 is made up of 14 amino acids.

V gene TRBV7-3 combines with J gene TRBJ1-1; TRBD1 matches 7 bases. Unmatched junction bases numbered 12, after V lost 7 bases and J lost 7 bases. There are 14 residues in the CDR3. CDR1 SGHTA and CDR2 FQGTGA come from the germline V gene. The CDR3 DNA sequence: TGTGCCAGCACCTTGACAGGGACTTTTGGTGAAGCTTTCTTT. Translating it yields CASTLTGTFGEAFF. Full variable domain (remainder filled in from reference TRBV7-3 and TRBJ1-1): GAGVSQTPSNKVTEKGKYVELRCDPISGHTALYWYRQSLGQGPEFLIYFQGTGAADDSGLPNDRFFAVRPEGSVSTLKIQRTERGDSAVYLCASTLTGTFGEAFFGQGTRLTVV.

This chain joins TRBV3-1 (or the pseudogene TRBV3-2) and TRBJ1-4, with 10 positions matching TRBD1. Germline CDR1 LGHDT, CDR2 YNNKEL (reference sequence). The CDR3 is 16 amino acids. Trimming at V came to 3 bases and at J to 3 bases, leaving 4 bases not matched to a gene. CDR3 sequence reads: CASSQAGTGANEKLFF. CDR3 coding DNA: TGTGCCAGCAGCCAGGCCGGGACAGGGGCTAATGAAAAACTGTTTTTT.

This CDR3 reads CASSREDRGNQPQHF. The CDR3 DNA reads as TGCGCCAGCAGTCGAGAGGACAGGGGCAATCAGCCCCAGCATTTT. The chain recombines TRBV4-1 with TRBJ1-5, with 8 bases matching TRBD1. J lost 2 bases, V lost 6 bases, and 6 bases had no gene match. CDR1 and CDR2 (germline): MGHRA, YSYEKL. The CDR3 has 15 amino acids.

This sequence joins TRBV7-2 and TRBJ2-3; D might be TRBD2 (5 bases). The V gene's germline CDR1 is SGHTA and CDR2 FQGNSA. The V gene lost 5 bases and the J gene lost 6 bases, with 9 bases spanning the gap. The CDR3 has 12 residues. The CDR3 here is CASSHGGDTQYF. The CDR3 region has the DNA TGTGCCAGCAGCCACGGCGGGGATACGCAGTATTTT.

The gene calls are TRBV6-5 and TRBJ2-2, with TRBD1 matching over 7 bases. The CDR3 has 13 amino acids. V shed 6 bases, J shed 7 bases, and the junction held 5 bases outside the gene matches. Per the germline V gene, CDR1 is MNHEY and CDR2 is SVGAGI. The CDR3 nucleotides read TGTGCCAGCAGCCCGACAGGGAACGGGGAGCTGTTTTTT. It specifies CASSPTGNGELFF.

The rearrangement uses TRBV7-9 and TRBJ2-1; TRBD1 aligns across 9 bases. This CDR3 has 15 amino acids. J lost 4 bases, V lost 3 bases, and 4 bases had no gene match. CDR1 SEHNR and CDR2 FQNEAQ come from the germline V gene (reference sequence). CDR3 sequence (DNA): TGTGCCAGCAGCTTTGGGACAGGGCTATACAATGAGCAGTTCTTC. Residues: CASSFGTGLYNEQFF.

The V gene is TRBV9, the J gene TRBJ1-5; 8 nucleotides line up with TRBD1. This CDR3 has 15 residues. V dropped 4 bases and J dropped 7; count of bases not matched to a gene: 10. Germline CDR1 SGDLS, CDR2 YYNGEE. The CDR3: CASSKTGAGKQPQHF. For the CDR3, the DNA is TGTGCCAGCAGCAAGACAGGGGCTGGGAAGCAGCCCCAGCATTTT. The whole variable domain, filled in from reference TRBV9 and TRBJ1-5, reads DSGVTQTPKHLITATGQRVTLRCSPRSGDLSVYWYQQSLDQGLQFLIQYYNGEERAKGNILERFSAQQFPDLHSELNLSSLELGDSALYFCASSKTGAGKQPQHFGDGTRLSIL.

V and J are TRBV5-5 and TRBJ2-7; the D is unclear. V lost 0 bases, J lost 6 bases, and 4 bases lay in between. Per the germline V gene, CDR1 is SGHKS and CDR2 is YYEKEE (reference sequence). This CDR3 region has 11 residues. CDR3 amino acids: CASSLVSEQYF. In DNA form, the CDR3 reads TGTGCCAGCAGCTTGGTATCCGAGCAGTACTTC.

This chain links TRBV27 with TRBJ1-3; D is possibly TRBD1 (6 bases). The V and J ends lost 3 bases and 4 bases respectively, with 13 bases between them. CDR1 MNHEY and CDR2 SMNVEV come from the germline V gene (reference sequence). There are 15 residues in the CDR3. CDR3 sequence (DNA): TGTGCCAGCAGTTTGCAGGGGATAGGAGGAAACACCATATATTTT. Translation: CASSLQGIGGNTIYF.

Only a few counts were recorded for this clone. This chain connects TRBV20-1 to TRBJ1-2, with D unresolved. From germline, CDR1 is DFQATT and CDR2 SNEGSKA (reference sequence). Trimming stripped 3 bases from V and 4 bases from J, with 18 bases between. The CDR3 spans 15 residues. The CDR3: CSASSPSGWGYGYTF. CDR3 in DNA: TGCAGTGCTAGTAGCCCCTCGGGATGGGGCTATGGCTACACCTTC.

The chain joins TRBV9 to TRBJ1-5; a weak D match, TRBD1 (6 bases). The CDR3 runs 15 residues. The V gene lost 4 bases and the J gene lost 0 bases, with 11 bases spanning the gap. Germline V gives CDR1 SGDLS, CDR2 YYNGEE. The DNA of the CDR3 is TGTGCCAGCAGCTTACAGGGTGGTAGCAATCAGCCCCAGCATTTT. Protein sequence: CASSLQGGSNQPQHF.

V is TRBV3-1 (or the pseudogene TRBV3-2) and J is TRBJ1-3; D perhaps matches TRBD1 (5 bases). CDR1 and CDR2 (germline): LGHDT, YNNKEL (reference sequence). This CDR3 spans 16 amino acids. Between the trimmed V and J ends, which lost 1 base and 0 bases, there was a span of 10 bases. The chain's CDR3 is CASSQGGGSSGNTIYF. CDR3 DNA sequence: TGTGCCAGCAGCCAAGGGGGCGGGAGCTCTGGAAACACCATATATTTT.

This rearrangement joins TRBV3-1 (or the pseudogene TRBV3-2) to TRBJ2-3, with 10 bases aligning to TRBD2. With V trimmed by 3 bases and J by 2 bases, 17 bases remained unmatched. The germline CDR1 and CDR2 sequences are LGHDT and YNNKEL (reference sequence). The CDR3 has 20 amino acids. The CDR3 region has the DNA TGTGCCAGCAGCCAGTACGGGGCGGTAGCGGGGGGTCCAACCACAGATACGCAGTATTTT. Residues: CASSQYGAVAGGPTTDTQYF.